This T cell receptor beta chain derives from a study of shared clonotypes between healthy human individuals. Measured with immunoSEQ multiplex PCR; TCRdb has only the in-frame clones, and not every one. The sample consists of around 1.4 million clones, less than 99% of them appearing once. The clonotype comes from a young man in good health. Sequencing used naive CD4+ T cells sorted from blood. Documented subset: CD45RA+ positively selected.

Here the CDR3 reads CASSTPGITHGYTF. CDR3 bases: TGTGCCAGCAGCACGCCAGGGATAACCCATGGCTACACCTTC. The chain is built from TRBV5-4 and TRBJ1-2; D is perhaps TRBD1 (5 bases). The CDR3 runs to 14 residues. V was clipped by 4 bases and J by 6 bases, with 16 bases between them. Germline CDR1 SGHNT, CDR2 YYREEE (reference sequence).